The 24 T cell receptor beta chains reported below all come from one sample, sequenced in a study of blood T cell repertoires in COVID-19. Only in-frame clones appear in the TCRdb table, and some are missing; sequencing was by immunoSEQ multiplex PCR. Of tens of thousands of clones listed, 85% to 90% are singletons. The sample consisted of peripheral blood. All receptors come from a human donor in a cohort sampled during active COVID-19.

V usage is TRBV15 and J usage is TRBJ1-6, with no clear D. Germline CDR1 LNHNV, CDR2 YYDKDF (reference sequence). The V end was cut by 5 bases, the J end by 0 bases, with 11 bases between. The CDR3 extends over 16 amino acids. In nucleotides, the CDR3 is TGTGCCACCAGCCAAACAAGGAGCTCCTATAATTCACCCCTCCACTTT. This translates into CATSQTRSSYNSPLHF. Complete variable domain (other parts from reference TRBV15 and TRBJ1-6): DAMVIQNPRYQVTQFGKPVTLSCSQTLNHNVMYWYQQKSSQAPKLLFHYYDKDFNNEADTPDNFQSRRPNTSFCFLDIRSPGLGDTAMYLCATSQTRSSYNSPLHFGNGTRLTVT.

The CDR3 DNA follows: TGTGCCAGCAGCTTCAGTGGGAGTCTCTCCTACAATGAGCAGTTCTTC. It encodes CASSFSGSLSYNEQFF. The rearrangement joins TRBV11-3 to TRBJ2-1, with D perhaps TRBD2 (5 bases). Germline V CDR1 and CDR2: SGHNT, YENEEA. The CDR3 totals 16 residues. The ends were cut back, 3 bases at V and 0 bases at J, with 12 bases in the middle.

The CDR3: CATSPDIQSGANVLTF. CDR3 DNA sequence: TGTGCCACCAGCCCGGACATTCAATCTGGGGCCAACGTCCTGACTTTC. The chain couples TRBV15 to TRBJ2-6, with D perhaps TRBD1 (5 bases). Per germline, CDR1 LNHNV and CDR2 YYDKDF (reference sequence). There are 16 residues in the CDR3. Deletions cut 5 bases from V and 1 base from J, with 12 bases between.

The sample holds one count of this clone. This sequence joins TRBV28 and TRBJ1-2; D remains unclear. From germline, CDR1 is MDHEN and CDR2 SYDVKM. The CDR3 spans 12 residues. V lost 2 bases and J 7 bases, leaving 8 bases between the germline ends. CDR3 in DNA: TGTGCCAGCAGTTTACGGGGTAGTGGCTACACCTTC. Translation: CASSLRGSGYTF.

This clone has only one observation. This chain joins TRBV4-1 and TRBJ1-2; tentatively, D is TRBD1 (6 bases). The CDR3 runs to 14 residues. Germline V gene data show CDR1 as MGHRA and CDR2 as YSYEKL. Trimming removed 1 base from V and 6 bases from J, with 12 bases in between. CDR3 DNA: TGCGCCAGCAGCCAAGTCGGGACATACGATGGCTACACCTTC. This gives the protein CASSQVGTYDGYTF.

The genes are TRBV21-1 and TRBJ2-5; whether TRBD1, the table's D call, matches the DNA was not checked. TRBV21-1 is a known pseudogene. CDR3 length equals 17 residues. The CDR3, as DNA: TGTGCCAGCAGCAAACGATCGGAAACAGACACAAAAGAGACCCAGTACTTC. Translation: CASSKRSETDTKETQYF.

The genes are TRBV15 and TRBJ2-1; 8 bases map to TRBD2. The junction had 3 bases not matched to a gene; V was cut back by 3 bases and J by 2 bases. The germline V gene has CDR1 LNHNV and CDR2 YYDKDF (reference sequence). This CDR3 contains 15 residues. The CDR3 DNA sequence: TGTGCCACCAGCAGCGGGAGGGAACCCTACAATGAGCAGTTCTTC. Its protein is CATSSGREPYNEQFF.

The CDR3 loop is CASSEIRGEQYF. CDR3 bases: TGTGCCAGCAGTGAGATTAGGGGCGAGCAGTACTTC. V and J are TRBV6-1 and TRBJ2-7; tentative D call: TRBD1 (5 bases). The CDR3 contains 12 residues. The V end lost 3 bases, the J end lost 6 bases, and 9 bases lay between the germline ends. Looked up from germline, CDR1 is MNHNS and CDR2 is SASEGT.

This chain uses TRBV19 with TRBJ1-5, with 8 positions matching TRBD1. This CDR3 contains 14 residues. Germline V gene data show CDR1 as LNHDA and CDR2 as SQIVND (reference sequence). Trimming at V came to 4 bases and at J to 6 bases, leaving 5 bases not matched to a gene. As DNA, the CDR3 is TGTGCCAGTAGTAATCAACAGGGGGTTCAGCCCCAGCATTTT. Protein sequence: CASSNQQGVQPQHF. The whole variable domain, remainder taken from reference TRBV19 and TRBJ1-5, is DGGITQSPKYLFRKEGQNVTLSCEQNLNHDAMYWYRQDPGQGLRLIYYSQIVNDFQKGDIAEGYSVSREKKESFPLTVTSAQKNPTAFYLCASSNQQGVQPQHFGDGTRLSIL.

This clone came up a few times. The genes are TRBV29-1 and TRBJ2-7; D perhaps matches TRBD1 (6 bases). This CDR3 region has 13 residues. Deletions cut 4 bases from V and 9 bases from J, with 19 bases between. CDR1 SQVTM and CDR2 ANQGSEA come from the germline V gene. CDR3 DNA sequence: TGCAGCGTTGCCGGACAGAGTCATACGGGGCAGTACTTC. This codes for CSVAGQSHTGQYF.

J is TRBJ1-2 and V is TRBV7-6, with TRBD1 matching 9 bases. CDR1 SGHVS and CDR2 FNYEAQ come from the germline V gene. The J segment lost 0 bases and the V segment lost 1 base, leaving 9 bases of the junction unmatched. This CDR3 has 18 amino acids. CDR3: CASSLVAGQGQPNYGYTF. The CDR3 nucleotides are TGTGCCAGCAGCTTAGTAGCGGGACAGGGCCAGCCTAACTATGGCTACACCTTC.

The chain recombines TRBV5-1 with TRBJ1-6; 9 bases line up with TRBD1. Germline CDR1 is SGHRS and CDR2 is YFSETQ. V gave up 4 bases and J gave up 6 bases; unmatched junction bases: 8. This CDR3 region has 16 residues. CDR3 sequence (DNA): TGCGCCAGCAGCGGTACTGCGGGACAGGGTAATTCACCCCTCCACTTT. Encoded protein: CASSGTAGQGNSPLHF.

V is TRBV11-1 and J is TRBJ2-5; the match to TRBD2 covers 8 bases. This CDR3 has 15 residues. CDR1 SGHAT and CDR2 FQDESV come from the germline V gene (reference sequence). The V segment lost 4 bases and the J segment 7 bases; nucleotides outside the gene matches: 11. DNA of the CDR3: TGTGCCAGCAGCTACCCGCCCAGCGGGAGAGGGACCCAGTACTTC. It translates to CASSYPPSGRGTQYF.

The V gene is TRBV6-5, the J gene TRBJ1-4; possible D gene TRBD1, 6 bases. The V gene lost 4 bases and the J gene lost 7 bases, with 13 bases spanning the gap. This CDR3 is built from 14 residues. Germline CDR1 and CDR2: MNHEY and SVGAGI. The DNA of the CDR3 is TGTGCCAGCAGTTCAGGGGAAACGACTGAAAAACTGTTTTTT. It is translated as CASSSGETTEKLFF.

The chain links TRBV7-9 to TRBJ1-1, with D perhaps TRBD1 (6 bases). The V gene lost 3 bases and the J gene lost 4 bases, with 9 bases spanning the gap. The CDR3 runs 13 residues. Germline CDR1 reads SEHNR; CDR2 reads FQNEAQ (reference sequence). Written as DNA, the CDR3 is TGTGCCAGCAGCTTCGACAGGCCCACTGAAGCTTTCTTT. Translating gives CASSFDRPTEAFF.

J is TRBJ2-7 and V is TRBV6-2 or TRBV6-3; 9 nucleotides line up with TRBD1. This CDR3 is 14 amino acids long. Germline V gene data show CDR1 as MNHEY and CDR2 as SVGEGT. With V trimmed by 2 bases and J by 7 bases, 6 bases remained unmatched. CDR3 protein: CASSYRTGVREQYF. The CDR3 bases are TGTGCCAGCAGTTACCGGACAGGGGTAAGGGAGCAGTACTTC.

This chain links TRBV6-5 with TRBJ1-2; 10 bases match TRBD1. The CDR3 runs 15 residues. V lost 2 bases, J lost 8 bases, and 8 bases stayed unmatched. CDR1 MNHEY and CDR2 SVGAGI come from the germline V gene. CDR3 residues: CASSYQGQGSGGYTF. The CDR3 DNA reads TGTGCCAGCAGTTACCAGGGACAGGGGAGTGGAGGCTACACCTTC.

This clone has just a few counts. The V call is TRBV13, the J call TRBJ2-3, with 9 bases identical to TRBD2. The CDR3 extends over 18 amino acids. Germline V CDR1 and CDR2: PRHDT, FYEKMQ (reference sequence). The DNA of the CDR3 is TGTCCCCGCAGCTTACCGGGGACTCGCGGGGGGGGCACAGATACGCAGTATTTT. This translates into CPRSLPGTRGGGTDTQYF.

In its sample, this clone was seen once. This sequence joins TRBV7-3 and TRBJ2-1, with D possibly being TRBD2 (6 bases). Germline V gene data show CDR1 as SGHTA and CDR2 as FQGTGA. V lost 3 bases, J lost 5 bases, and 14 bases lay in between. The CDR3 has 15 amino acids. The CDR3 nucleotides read TGTGCCAGCAGCTTTAGCGGAGGATACGACAATGAGCAGTTCTTC. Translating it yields CASSFSGGYDNEQFF.

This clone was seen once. CDR3 residues: CASSRTGSYEQYF. The CDR3 DNA follows: TGTGCCAGCAGTCGGACGGGTTCCTACGAGCAGTACTTC. The chain recombines TRBV6-6 with TRBJ2-7, with unresolved D. Trimming removed 5 bases from V and 1 base from J, with 9 bases in between. The germline V gene encodes CDR1 MNHNY and CDR2 SVGAGI (reference sequence). CDR3 length equals 13 residues.

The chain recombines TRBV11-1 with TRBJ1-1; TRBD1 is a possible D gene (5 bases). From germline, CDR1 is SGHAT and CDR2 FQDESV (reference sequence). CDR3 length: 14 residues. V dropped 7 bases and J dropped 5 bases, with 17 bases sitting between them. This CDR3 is CASTRAGVWTEAFF. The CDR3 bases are TGTGCCAGCACCCGAGCGGGGGTTTGGACTGAAGCTTTCTTT.

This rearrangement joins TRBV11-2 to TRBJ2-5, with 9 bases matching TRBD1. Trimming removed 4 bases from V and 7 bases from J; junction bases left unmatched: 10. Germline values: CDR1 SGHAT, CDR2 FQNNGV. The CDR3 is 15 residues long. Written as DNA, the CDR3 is TGTGCCAGCAGCTCAACAGGGGGCGCGGGTGTGACCCAGTACTTC. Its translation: CASSSTGGAGVTQYF.

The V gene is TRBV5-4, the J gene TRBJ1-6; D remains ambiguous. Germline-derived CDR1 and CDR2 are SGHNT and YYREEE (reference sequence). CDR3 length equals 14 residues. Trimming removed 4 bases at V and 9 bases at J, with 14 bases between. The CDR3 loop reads CASSLDFGGSPLHF. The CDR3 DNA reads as TGTGCCAGCAGCCTCGACTTTGGCGGTTCACCCCTCCACTTT. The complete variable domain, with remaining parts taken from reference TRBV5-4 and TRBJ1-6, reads ETGVTQSPTHLIKTRGQQVTLRCSSQSGHNTVSWYQQALGQGPQFIFQYYREEENGRGNFPPRFSGLQFPNYSSELNVNALELDDSALYLCASSLDFGGSPLHFGNGTRLTVT.

CDR3 region: CASSSGQGEGEKLFF. The DNA for the CDR3 is TGTGCCAGCAGTTCAGGACAGGGGGAGGGGGAAAAACTGTTTTTT. The chain is built from TRBV28 and TRBJ1-4; 10 bases are a match to TRBD1. The CDR3 is made up of 15 amino acids. CDR1 and CDR2 (germline): MDHEN, SYDVKM. V was clipped by 4 bases and J by 8 bases; unmatched bases: 7. The whole variable domain, remainder taken from reference TRBV28 and TRBJ1-4, is DVKVTQSSRYLVKRTGEKVFLECVQDMDHENMFWYRQDPGLGLRLIYFSYDVKMKEKGDIPEGYSVSREKKERFSLILESASTNQTSMYLCASSSGQGEGEKLFFGSGTQLSVL.